This T cell receptor beta chain derives from a study of cytomegalovirus exposure and HLA in healthy donors. Study-wide context: T cells numbering about 179 million yielded more than 95 million unique TCR beta sequences in an earlier analysis. The study, taken as a whole, reports: A later analysis found TCR association rates differed by HLA locus, highest for DRB1 and lowest for HLA-C. Data from an earlier analysis indicated that most TCR beta V segments were productive either about 90% or about 30% of the time. Accurate prediction of most subjects' HLA-A and HLA-B alleles from TCR beta sequences was reported.

Remarks on this clone: Its cognate antigen is unknown.

Primers included in the PCR were 60 Vbeta and 13 Jbeta primers. Data came from immunoSEQ multiplex PCR; TCRdb stores just in-frame clones and leaves some out. The table has 100,000 to 150,000 clones, about 82% seen once; the top ten hold 1.2%. Germline CDR1 is LGHNA and CDR2 is YNFKEQ. This CDR3 region has 18 residues. The J segment lost 4 bases and the V segment lost 5 bases, leaving 17 bases of the junction unmatched. Sequenced material: PBMCs. The receptor was derived from a boy younger than 18 in good health and CMV-seronegative. The chain has TRBV4-2 and TRBJ2-3, with 8 bases aligning to TRBD2. The CDR3 coding sequence is TGTGCCAGCAGCTCCGTCGGGGCGGGAGGAAGAGGGGCAGATACGCAGTATTTT. Translating it yields CASSSVGAGGRGADTQYF.